One and the same sample provided the 25 T cell receptor beta chains below, sequenced in a study of T cell changes during pregnancy in multiple sclerosis. The protocol was immunoSEQ multiplex PCR, while the TCRdb copy is restricted to in-frame clones and leaves out a portion. Here the sample spans 25,000 to 35,000 clones, about 91% being singletons. Sequenced here: peripheral blood, sampled in the first trimester of pregnancy. The receptors originated from a female donor in good health, enrolled as a control in a pregnancy study.

This chain connects TRBV2 to TRBJ2-7; 7 nucleotides line up with TRBD1. The length of the CDR3 is 13 residues. The ends lost 4 bases at V and 3 bases at J; junction bases unmatched: 3. Looked up from germline, CDR1 is SNHLY and CDR2 is FYNNEI. The CDR3 coding sequence is TGTGCCAGCAGTGTGGCAGGGGGCTACGAGCAGTACTTC. It encodes CASSVAGGYEQYF. Filled out from reference TRBV2 and TRBJ2-7, the complete variable domain reads EPEVTQTPSHQVTQMGQEVILRCVPISNHLYFYWYRQILGQKVEFLVSFYNNEISEKSEIFDDQFSVERPDGSNFTLKIRSTKLEDSAMYFCASSVAGGYEQYFGPGTRLTVT.

This clone came up a few times. V is TRBV7-9 and J is TRBJ2-7, with 7 bases matching TRBD1. Germline V CDR1 and CDR2: SEHNR, FQNEAQ (reference sequence). V lost 3 bases to trimming and J lost 3 bases; unmatched junction nucleotides: 8. There are 15 residues in the CDR3. CDR3 in DNA: TGTGCCAGCAGCTTTACAGGGGCAGGAATCTACGAGCAGTACTTC. It encodes CASSFTGAGIYEQYF.

This chain uses TRBV19 with TRBJ1-3, with TRBD1 matching over 7 bases. J was trimmed by 4 bases and V by 7 bases; bases with no gene match: 7. Germline V gene sequence: CDR1 LNHDA, CDR2 SQIVND (reference sequence). The CDR3 is 14 amino acids. CDR3 sequence (DNA): TGTGCCAGTATTGGGACAGCTATCGGAAACACCATATATTTT. Its translation is CASIGTAIGNTIYF.

This clone was recorded a few times. V usage is TRBV6-4 and J usage is TRBJ2-3; TRBD2 aligns across 7 bases. The CDR3 sequence is 13 residues long. Per germline, CDR1 MRHNA and CDR2 SNTAGT. J lost 5 bases, V lost 5 bases, and 4 bases had no gene match. CDR3: CASSRGSEDTQYF. The CDR3 DNA is TGTGCCAGCAGTCGCGGGAGTGAAGATACGCAGTATTTT.

This clone showed up just a few times. The CDR3 sequence is CASSPTGGGAGNSPLHF. CDR3 bases: TGCGCCAGCAGCCCCACGGGAGGGGGCGCGGGTAATTCACCCCTCCACTTT. The rearrangement joins TRBV4-3 to TRBJ1-6, with 7 nucleotides matching TRBD1. Trimming at V came to 4 bases and at J to 6 bases, leaving 12 bases not matched to a gene. Germline assignment: CDR1 LGHNA and CDR2 YSLEER. This CDR3 spans 17 amino acids.

The chain is built from TRBV10-3 and TRBJ2-5; TRBD1 agrees at 9 bases. This CDR3 comprises 14 residues. Germline V gives CDR1 ENHRY, CDR2 SYGVKD. The V segment lost 4 bases and the J segment 5 bases; nucleotides outside the gene matches: 5. CDR3 region: CAISGGTGSETQYF. The CDR3 DNA follows: TGTGCCATCAGTGGTGGGACAGGGTCGGAGACCCAGTACTTC.

The rearrangement links TRBV18 to TRBJ2-7, with 11 bases matching TRBD1. Germline V gene lookup returns CDR1 KGHSH and CDR2 LQKENI. This CDR3 contains 14 residues. Trimming at V came to 2 bases and at J to 3 bases, leaving 0 bases not matched to a gene. Here the CDR3 reads CASSPGTGGYEQYF. The CDR3 DNA reads TGTGCCAGCTCACCAGGGACAGGGGGCTACGAGCAGTACTTC.

This chain connects TRBV7-9 to TRBJ2-3; 11 bases fit TRBD2. The CDR3 spans 16 residues. The V and J ends lost 5 bases and 0 bases, in that order; junction bases with no gene match: 4. Germline V gives CDR1 SEHNR, CDR2 FQNEAQ (reference sequence). The CDR3 is CASSPWTSGSTDTQYF. In DNA form, the CDR3 reads TGTGCCAGCAGCCCCTGGACTAGCGGGAGCACAGATACGCAGTATTTT. Filled out from reference TRBV7-9 and TRBJ2-3, the complete variable domain reads DTGVSQNPRHKITKRGQNVTFRCDPISEHNRLYWYRQTLGQGPEFLTYFQNEAQLEKSRLLSDRFSAERPKGSFSTLEIQRTEQGDSAMYLCASSPWTSGSTDTQYFGPGTRLTVL.

J is TRBJ2-5 and V is TRBV21-1; the table assigns TRBD2, which was not confirmed against the DNA. TRBV21-1 constitutes a pseudogene. The CDR3 consists of 17 residues. CDR3 sequence reads: CASSKENGGRAAETQYF. The CDR3, as DNA: TGTGCCAGCAGCAAAGAGAACGGCGGGAGGGCCGCGGAGACCCAGTACTTC.

The chain has TRBV15 and TRBJ2-1, with TRBD2 identical over 8 bases. Germline trimming cut 6 bases from V and 4 bases from J; bases unmatched to any gene: 8. CDR3 length: 15 residues. Germline loops: CDR1 LNHNV, CDR2 YYDKDF (reference sequence). CDR3 in DNA: TGTGCCACCAGTCGAGCGAGCGGGAGTTACAATGAGCAGTTCTTC. Encoded protein: CATSRASGSYNEQFF.

The rearrangement uses TRBV6-5 and TRBJ2-7; possible D gene TRBD2, 7 bases. The germline V and J ends were trimmed by 5 bases and 9 bases, with 20 bases remaining between them. The CDR3 loop spans 14 amino acids. Germline CDR1 reads MNHEY; CDR2 reads SVGAGI. In DNA form, the CDR3 reads TGTGCCAGCAGTCCCCCGGGGGGCCCCGCTCCGCAGTACTTC. Its protein product is CASSPPGGPAPQYF.

The V and J genes are TRBV7-7 and TRBJ2-5; TRBD2 aligns across 11 bases. The CDR3 is 16 residues long. Per the germline V gene, CDR1 is SSHAT and CDR2 is FNYEAQ (reference sequence). The junction had 9 bases not matched to a gene; V was cut back by 5 bases and J by 4 bases. CDR3 sequence reads: CASSPQGGLAGETQYF. In DNA, the CDR3 is TGTGCCAGCAGCCCACAGGGCGGACTAGCGGGAGAGACCCAGTACTTC.

V and J are TRBV30 and TRBJ1-5; 9 nucleotides align to TRBD1. Germline loops: CDR1 GTSNPN, CDR2 SVGIG (reference sequence). This CDR3 region has 15 residues. V lost 1 base to trimming and J lost 2 bases; unmatched junction nucleotides: 3. The DNA of the CDR3 is TGTGCCTGGAGTGCCGGACAGGGGCGCAATCAGCCCCAGCATTTT. This translates into CAWSAGQGRNQPQHF.

The rearrangement links TRBV6-5 to TRBJ1-1, with 9 bases identical to TRBD1. The length of the CDR3 is 15 residues. V dropped 7 bases and J dropped 4; count of bases not matched to a gene: 10. Per germline, CDR1 MNHEY and CDR2 SVGAGI. The CDR3 DNA reads TGTGCCAGCAACCACAGGACAGGGGAGGGCACTGAAGCTTTCTTT. Translation gives CASNHRTGEGTEAFF.

This rearrangement joins TRBV10-3 to TRBJ2-5, with a tentative D call TRBD2 (6 bases). Trimming stripped 0 bases from V and 0 bases from J, with 11 bases between. The CDR3 has 16 residues. Germline V lookup: CDR1 ENHRY, CDR2 SYGVKD. The CDR3 coding sequence is TGTGCCATCAGTGAGTCAACTAGCCTGTACCAAGAGACCCAGTACTTC. This encodes CAISESTSLYQETQYF.

V is TRBV5-6 and J is TRBJ1-1; weak D call: TRBD1 (5 bases). V was pared by 1 base and J by 4 bases, with 8 bases between. Per the germline V gene, CDR1 is SGHDT and CDR2 is YYEEEE. The CDR3 is 13 amino acids. The CDR3 DNA sequence: TGTGCCAGCAGCTTGTCCGGGGGCACTGAAGCTTTCTTT. It codes for CASSLSGGTEAFF. Combining the CDR3 with reference TRBV5-6 and TRBJ1-1 gives the whole variable domain DAGVTQSPTHLIKTRGQQVTLRCSPKSGHDTVSWYQQALGQGPQFIFQYYEEEERQRGNFPDRFSGHQFPNYSSELNVNALLLGDSALYLCASSLSGGTEAFFGQGTRLTVV.

The V gene is TRBV4-1, the J gene TRBJ2-3; 8 bases are shared with TRBD2. Germline V CDR1 and CDR2: MGHRA, YSYEKL. The J segment lost 3 bases and the V segment lost 1 base, leaving 6 bases of the junction unmatched. The CDR3 runs 16 residues. CDR3 amino acids: CASSQVGGGTTDTQYF. DNA for the CDR3: TGCGCCAGCAGCCAAGTTGGCGGGGGGACGACAGATACGCAGTATTTT.

This clone appeared a single time. This chain connects TRBV4-3 to TRBJ2-6; D is perhaps TRBD2 (5 bases). Per the germline V gene, CDR1 is LGHNA and CDR2 is YSLEER. V was pared by 0 bases and J by 0 bases, with 6 bases between. The CDR3 length is 16 residues. CDR3 protein: CASSQEAGSGANVLTF. CDR3 coding DNA: TGCGCCAGCAGCCAAGAGGCGGGCTCTGGGGCCAACGTCCTGACTTTC.

This chain links TRBV27 with TRBJ1-2; D perhaps matches TRBD1 (5 bases). Trimming shortened V by 7 bases and J by 8 bases, and 17 bases separated the two germline ends. This CDR3 region has 13 residues. The V gene's germline CDR1 is MNHEY and CDR2 SMNVEV (reference sequence). The CDR3 coding sequence is TGTGCCAGCAAACCGGGGGAACAGGACGGCTACACCTTC. Translating it yields CASKPGEQDGYTF.

On this clone itself: One end of the junction fails to match germline, which may point to a read error. The sample holds other DNA sequences that translate to the same CDR3. This chain joins TRBV2 and TRBJ2-7; 11 bases align to TRBD1. The CDR3 is 13 amino acids. Germline V gives CDR1 SNHLY, CDR2 FYNNEI. The CDR3 loop is CASSRDRGGEQYF. CDR3 coding DNA: TGCGCCAGCAGCCGGGACAGGGGGGGAGAGCAGTACTTC. The entire variable domain, with the rest obtained from reference TRBV2 and TRBJ2-7, is as follows: EPEVTQTPSHQVTQMGQEVILRCVPISNHLYFYWYRQILGQKVEFLVSFYNNEISEKSEIFDDQFSVERPDGSNFTLKIRSTKLEDSAMYFCASSRDRGGEQYFGPGTRLTVT.

The rearrangement uses TRBV5-1 and TRBJ2-2, with TRBD2 matching over 14 bases. This CDR3 is 16 amino acids long. CDR1 and CDR2 (germline): SGHRS, YFSETQ. The trim removed 2 bases at V and 5 bases at J, leaving 2 bases unmatched. The CDR3 sequence is CASSFGLAGGTGELFF. The CDR3 DNA is TGCGCCAGCAGCTTTGGACTAGCGGGAGGTACCGGGGAGCTGTTTTTT. The complete variable domain, with remaining parts taken from reference TRBV5-1 and TRBJ2-2, reads KAGVTQTPRYLIKTRGQQVTLSCSPISGHRSVSWYQQTPGQGLQFLFEYFSETQRNKGNFPGRFSGRQFSNSRSEMNVSTLELGDSALYLCASSFGLAGGTGELFFGEGSRLTVL.

The rearrangement links TRBV27 to TRBJ2-7; perhaps TRBD2 as D (5 bases). This CDR3 is 15 amino acids long. Germline V gene data show CDR1 as MNHEY and CDR2 as SMNVEV (reference sequence). V lost 1 base to trimming and J lost 6 bases, with 16 bases between them. The CDR3 nucleotides read TGTGCCAGCAGTTTATACCCACTAGTAGGCGGCGAGCAGTACTTC. As protein: CASSLYPLVGGEQYF.

The genes are TRBV5-1 and TRBJ2-5, with TRBD1 identical over 9 bases. The assigned J gene may be wrong: the sequence end matches TRBJ2-7 better. CDR1 is SGHRS and CDR2 is YFSETQ in the germline V gene. The CDR3 is 14 amino acids. The CDR3 bases are TGCGCCAGCAGTCAGGGCCGGGACAGGGTCGAGCAGTACTTC. This sequence encodes CASSQGRDRVEQYF.

V is TRBV12-2 and J is TRBJ1-2; the tabulated D call, TRBD1, remains unverified against the DNA. TRBV12-2 is recorded as a pseudogene. This CDR3 is 15 amino acids long. The CDR3 sequence is CASRSKRGRRDGYTF. Here the CDR3 DNA reads TGTGCAAGTCGCTCAAAGAGGGGGAGAAGGGATGGCTACACCTTC.

The chain carries TRBV19 and TRBJ2-7, with 9 nucleotides matching TRBD1. The CDR3 covers 16 residues. Germline trimming cut 5 bases from V and 2 bases from J; bases unmatched to any gene: 10. Germline CDR1 LNHDA, CDR2 SQIVND (reference sequence). The CDR3 loop is CASSGRGQGKPYEQYF. The CDR3 coding sequence is TGTGCCAGTAGTGGGAGAGGACAGGGGAAGCCCTACGAGCAGTACTTC.